Below, one TCR beta chain is given with its context. What it recognizes is unknown. The data originate from a study of cytomegalovirus exposure and HLA in healthy donors. General study findings and limits: The productive fraction for most TCR beta V segments was about 90% or about 30% in an earlier analysis. Reports described diagnosis of cytomegalovirus status by the classifier as highly specific and sensitive.

PCR was performed using 60 Vbeta and 13 Jbeta primers. Sequencing was performed with immunoSEQ multiplex PCR; in TCRdb, only in-frame clones are kept and a portion is missing. The sample has some 190,000 clones; approximately 84% are singletons. The CDR3 length is 15 residues. V lost 3 bases to trimming and J lost 6 bases, with 17 bases between them. Germline assignment: CDR1 SGHVS and CDR2 FQNEAQ. The receptor's source is a female donor in good health and CMV-seronegative. Sequenced sample: PBMCs. The chain uses TRBV7-8 and TRBJ2-5; possibly TRBD2 for D (6 bases). The CDR3 DNA follows: TGTGCCAGCAGCTTCGTGGATGCGGGATCGCAGACCCAGTACTTC. Translated, it gives CASSFVDAGSQTQYF.